Presented here are 11 T cell receptor beta chains from one specimen sequenced in a study of response to subunit inactivated influenza vaccine. TCRdb fed the RT-PCR reads into MiXCR, producing one record per CDR3 protein. Of about 800,000 distinct CDR3 sequences listed, 21% are singletons. This sample comprised PBMCs from blood, obtained more than 4 days after vaccination. The receptors here all came from a man in his fifties who received an inactivated influenza vaccine.

Ten or more counts support this clonotype. The rearrangement links TRBV5-5 to TRBJ1-3; 9 bases fit TRBD1. Trimming at V came to 3 bases and at J to 1 base, leaving 2 bases not matched to a gene. The CDR3 runs to 15 residues. Germline V CDR1 and CDR2: SGHKS, YYEKEE (reference sequence). CDR3 protein: CASSWTGESGNTIYF. The DNA for the CDR3 is TGTGCCAGCAGCTGGACAGGGGAATCTGGAAACACCATATATTTT.

J is TRBJ1-2 and V is TRBV4-3; the match to TRBD1 covers 11 bases. Trimming removed 4 bases from V and 6 bases from J; junction bases left unmatched: 13. This CDR3 is built from 17 residues. The V gene's germline CDR1 is LGHNA and CDR2 YSLEER. The CDR3 protein is CASSLGTGGLVGDGYTF. CDR3 in DNA: TGCGCCAGCAGCCTAGGGACAGGGGGGCTGGTTGGGGATGGCTACACCTTC.

The chain carries TRBV12-3 or TRBV12-4 and TRBJ2-2, with a tentative D call TRBD2 (6 bases). The V end lost 8 bases, the J end lost 5 bases, and 18 bases lay between the germline ends. This CDR3 is built from 15 residues. The DNA for the CDR3 is TGTGCCAGCGTCGGAGGGTTTGGGTTAACCGGGGAGCTGTTTTTT. This translates into CASVGGFGLTGELFF.

This clonotype was seen ten or more times. J is TRBJ2-5 and V is TRBV12-3 or TRBV12-4; D is possibly TRBD2 (5 bases). This CDR3 spans 14 amino acids. V was clipped by 2 bases and J by 7 bases, with 14 bases between them. CDR3: CASSLTGVVWTQYF. For the CDR3, the DNA is TGTGCCAGCAGTTTAACCGGGGTAGTGTGGACCCAGTACTTC.

This chain uses TRBV9 with TRBJ2-6; possible D gene TRBD2, 6 bases. Trimming left V 1 base short and J 2 bases short, with 19 bases between. Germline V CDR1 and CDR2: SGDLS, YYNGEE. This CDR3 is 19 amino acids long. DNA for the CDR3: TGTGCCAGCAGCGTAATTCACTTATCGGAGGGGACTGGGGCCAACGTCCTGACTTTC. Translated, it gives CASSVIHLSEGTGANVLTF.

V and J are TRBV11-1 and TRBJ2-7, with D possibly being TRBD2 (6 bases). CDR1 SGHAT and CDR2 FQDESV come from the germline V gene (reference sequence). The CDR3 contains 14 residues. V gave up 5 bases and J gave up 3 bases, with 14 bases separating them. DNA for the CDR3: TGTGCCAGCAGCCCCAGAGGACTACTCTACGAGCAGTACTTC. The encoded protein is CASSPRGLLYEQYF.

This clonotype was picked up a small number of times. V is TRBV18 and J is TRBJ2-1; D possibly corresponds to TRBD1 (5 bases). The germline gives CDR1 KGHSH, CDR2 LQKENI. This CDR3 region has 13 residues. V was clipped by 3 bases and J by 5 bases, with 8 bases between them. The CDR3 sequence is CASSPSTDNEQFF. The CDR3 bases are TGTGCCAGCTCACCTTCGACAGACAATGAGCAGTTCTTC.

The chain carries TRBV20-1 and TRBJ1-1; D gene ambiguous. V was pared by 0 bases and J by 6 bases, with 8 bases between. In germline, CDR1 is DFQATT, CDR2 SNEGSKA (reference sequence). The CDR3 is 12 amino acids. For the CDR3, the DNA is TGCAGTGCTAGAGAAGCGCAGCCTGAAGCTTTCTTT. The encoded protein is CSAREAQPEAFF.

The chain links TRBV4-3 to TRBJ2-1; D remains ambiguous. Germline loops: CDR1 LGHNA, CDR2 YSLEER. Trimming left V 2 bases short and J 8 bases short, with 13 bases between. This CDR3 is built from 14 residues. The CDR3 nucleotides read TGCGCCAGCAGCCAATTTGGGCTCGGCGATGAGCAGTTCTTC. This codes for CASSQFGLGDEQFF.

This clonotype was seen ten or more times. The rearrangement joins TRBV25-1 to TRBJ1-1; D might be TRBD1 (5 bases). The CDR3 contains 13 residues. Per germline, CDR1 MGHDK and CDR2 SYGVNS. The germline V and J ends were trimmed by 6 bases and 0 bases, with 8 bases remaining between them. The CDR3 protein is CASSPGLNTEAFF. For the CDR3, the DNA is TGTGCCAGCAGCCCGGGACTGAACACTGAAGCTTTCTTT.

This clonotype was detected only a few times. The chain is built from TRBV7-3 and TRBJ2-1; D not certain. The germline V and J ends were trimmed by 0 bases and 6 bases, with 9 bases remaining between them. The length of the CDR3 is 14 residues. Germline lookup yields CDR1 SGHTA and CDR2 FQGTGA. The CDR3 DNA sequence: TGTGCCAGCAGCTTAACCCCGACGGGCAATGAGCAGTTCTTC. It yields the protein CASSLTPTGNEQFF.